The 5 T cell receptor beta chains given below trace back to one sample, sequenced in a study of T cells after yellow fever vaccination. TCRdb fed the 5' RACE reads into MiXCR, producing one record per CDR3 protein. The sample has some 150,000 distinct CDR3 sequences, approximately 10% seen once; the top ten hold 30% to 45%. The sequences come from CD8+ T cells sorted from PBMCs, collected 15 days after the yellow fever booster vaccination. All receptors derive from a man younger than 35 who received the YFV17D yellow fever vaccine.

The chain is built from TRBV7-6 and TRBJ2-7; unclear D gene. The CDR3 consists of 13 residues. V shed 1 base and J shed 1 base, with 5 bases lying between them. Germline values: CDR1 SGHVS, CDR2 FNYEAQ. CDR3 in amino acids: CASSLEESYEQYF. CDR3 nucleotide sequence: TGTGCCAGCAGCTTAGAGGAATCCTACGAGCAGTACTTC.

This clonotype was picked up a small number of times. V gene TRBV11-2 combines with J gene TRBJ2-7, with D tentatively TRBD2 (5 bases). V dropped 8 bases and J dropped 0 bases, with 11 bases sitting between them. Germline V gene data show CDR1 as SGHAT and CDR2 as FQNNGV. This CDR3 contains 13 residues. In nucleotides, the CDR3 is TGTGCCAGCGGCGAGGGCATCTCCTACGAGCAGTACTTC. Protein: CASGEGISYEQYF.

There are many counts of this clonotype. The CDR3 DNA is TGTGCCAGCAGCCCCCCGCCTGGCGGGGGGGTGGCAGATACGCAGTATTTT. Translating gives CASSPPPGGGVADTQYF. The chain joins TRBV3-1 to TRBJ2-3; 9 nucleotides line up with TRBD2. The length of the CDR3 is 17 residues. Germline V gene sequence: CDR1 LGHDT, CDR2 YNNKEL (reference sequence). V trimming: 4 bases; J trimming: 4 bases; junction bases outside the gene matches: 12.

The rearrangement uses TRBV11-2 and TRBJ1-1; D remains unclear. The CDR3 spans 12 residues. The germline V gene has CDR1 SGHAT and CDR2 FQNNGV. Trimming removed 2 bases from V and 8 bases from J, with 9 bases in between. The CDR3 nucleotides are TGTGCCAGCAGCTTAAGTATCGTAGAAGCTTTCTTT. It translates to CASSLSIVEAFF.

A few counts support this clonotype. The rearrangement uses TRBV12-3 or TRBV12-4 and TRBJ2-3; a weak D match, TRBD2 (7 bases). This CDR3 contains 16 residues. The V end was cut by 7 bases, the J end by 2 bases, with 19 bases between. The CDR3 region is CASTPEGGISTDTQYF. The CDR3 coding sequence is TGTGCCAGCACTCCCGAGGGGGGGATTTCCACAGATACGCAGTATTTT.